The 5 T cell receptor beta chains in this list originate from one sample, sequenced in a study of T cells in women clearing cervical HPV infection. Repertoires were generated with immunoSEQ multiplex PCR, while TCRdb's copy carries only in-frame clones and drops some. This table lists about 48,000 clones. Specimen: blood buffy coat. These receptors were taken from a woman between 18 and 69 years old with a cervical HPV16 infection that either progressed to CIN3+ or cleared (not recorded which).

Concerning this clone: The CDR3 is cut off 3 residues early in the read; its end comes from the germline J gene. This chain uses TRBV30 with TRBJ1-1, with D uncertain. V lost 2 bases and J lost 1, with 8 bases in between. The length of the CDR3 is 13 residues. The germline CDR1 and CDR2 sequences are GTSNPN and SVGIG (reference sequence). CDR3 amino acids: CAWSFTENTEAFF. The DNA read from the CDR3 is TGTGCCTGGAGTTTTACAGAGAACACTGAA.

Note on this clone: The read ends 3 residues before the CDR3 terminus; that terminus is restored from the germline J gene. The V and J genes are TRBV20-1 and TRBJ2-3; 12 bases are shared with TRBD2. The CDR3 is 16 amino acids. The V and J ends lost 7 bases and 3 bases, in that order; junction bases with no gene match: 11. From germline, CDR1 is DFQATT and CDR2 SNEGSKA (reference sequence). The CDR3 loop reads CSEPPTSGRSTDTQYF. CDR3 DNA (partial): TGCAGTGAGCCCCCGACTAGCGGGAGATCAACAGATACG.

For this clone: With the read ending 3 residues before the CDR3 end, the germline J gene is used to fill in that end. V and J are TRBV13 and TRBJ1-1; the D gene is possibly TRBD1 (5 bases). The germline V gene encodes CDR1 PRHDT and CDR2 FYEKMQ (reference sequence). The CDR3 is 15 amino acids. V was clipped by 1 base and J by 5 bases, with 14 bases between them. The DNA read from the CDR3 is TGTGCCAGCAGCTTAGTTAAGGGGATAATGACTGAA. As protein: CASSLVKGIMTE. The full CDR3 is CASSLVKGIMTEAFF. Variable domain in full (rest from reference TRBV13 and TRBJ1-1): AAGVIQSPRHLIKEKRETATLKCYPIPRHDTVYWYQQGPGQDPQFLISFYEKMQSDKGSIPDRFSAQQFSDYHSELNMSSLELGDSALYFCASSLVKGIMTEAFFGQGTRLTVV.

Note on this clone: The read finishes 3 residues shy of the CDR3 end, and the germline J gene is used to complete it. The chain is built from TRBV19 and TRBJ2-1, with 11 bases that match TRBD2. V lost 7 bases to trimming and J lost 9 bases; unmatched junction nucleotides: 2. Germline loops: CDR1 LNHDA, CDR2 SQIVND (reference sequence). There are 12 residues in the CDR3. The CDR3 DNA, read in part, is TGTGCCAGTAAGGGACTAGCGGCTGAG. It encodes CASKGLAAE. The complete CDR3 reads CASKGLAAEQFF. Looking up the rest from reference TRBV19 and TRBJ2-1 gives the full variable domain: DGGITQSPKYLFRKEGQNVTLSCEQNLNHDAMYWYRQDPGQGLRLIYYSQIVNDFQKGDIAEGYSVSREKKESFPLTVTSAQKNPTAFYLCASKGLAAEQFFGPGTRLTVL.

Worth noting for this clone: The read falls 3 residues short of the CDR3 end, and the missing part is taken from the germline J gene. This rearrangement joins TRBV5-1 to TRBJ1-4; 7 positions agree with TRBD1. Germline V gene data show CDR1 as SGHRS and CDR2 as YFSETQ. The CDR3 is 15 amino acids. Trimming removed 0 bases from V and 5 bases from J; junction bases left unmatched: 4. The CDR3 region is CASSLGQGSNEKLFF. Incomplete CDR3 DNA: TGCGCCAGCAGCTTGGGACAGGGAAGCAATGAAAAA. Looking up the rest from reference TRBV5-1 and TRBJ1-4 gives the full variable domain: KAGVTQTPRYLIKTRGQQVTLSCSPISGHRSVSWYQQTPGQGLQFLFEYFSETQRNKGNFPGRFSGRQFSNSRSEMNVSTLELGDSALYLCASSLGQGSNEKLFFGSGTQLSVL.